The present entry profiles one TCR beta chain with its context. Its cognate antigen is unknown. The CDR3 covers 16 residues. Per the germline V gene, CDR1 is SGHNT and CDR2 is YYREEE (reference sequence). Between the trimmed V and J ends, which lost 0 bases and 1 base, there was a span of 13 bases. The data derive from a study of graft-versus-host responses after intestinal transplantation. Study-wide findings and caveats: Recipient marrow contained GvH clones, some of which appeared first in ileum or blood. When patients had graft-donor T cell macrochimerism, their allografts held high graft-versus-host to host-versus-graft clonal ratios.

Some clones are missing from TCRdb's copy, which holds only in-frame ones; the method was immunoSEQ multiplex PCR. The table includes about 100,000 clones, more than 75% detected once. The J gene is TRBJ1-1, the V gene TRBV5-4; D is unclear. The source material was unstimulated CD4+ T cells sorted from spleen or lymph node cells, sampled before intestinal transplant. This clonotype originated in a human donor who received an intestinal transplant. The CDR3 sequence: CASSLARPLQNTEAFF. In DNA form, the CDR3 reads TGTGCCAGCAGCTTGGCCCGTCCACTCCAGAACACTGAAGCTTTCTTT.